This is a list of T cell receptor beta chains from one sample in a study of blood T cell repertoires in COVID-19. Here immunoSEQ multiplex PCR was the method, and the copy in TCRdb shows in-frame clones only, minus some. Found here are fewer than 400,000 clones, 85% of them singletons; the top ten hold about 1.9%. Material: PBMCs or T cells enriched from blood (not recorded which). Source of these receptors: a woman in her thirties who had been exposed to COVID-19. CDR3s include the opening cysteine and the closing phenylalanine or tryptophan. Fields, in order: clone size, J gene, D gene, V gene, CDR3 protein, CDR3 DNA. The D gene is left open where the match is weak. Clone size, where shown, is once, few, many, or a class for clones that have expanded.

abundance: NA
j_gene: TRBJ1-1
d_gene: NA
v_gene: TRBV5-1
CDR3aa: CASSSQGPRNTEAFF
CDR3nt: TGCGCCAGCAGTTCCCAGGGGCCGCGAAACACTGAAGCTTTCTTT

abundance: NA
j_gene: TRBJ1-5
d_gene: NA
v_gene: TRBV21-1
CDR3aa: CASSRREVGNQPQHF
CDR3nt: TGTGCCAGCAGCAGAAGAGAAGTCGGCAATCAGCCCCAGCATTTT

abundance: NA
j_gene: TRBJ1-5
d_gene: NA
v_gene: TRBV2
CDR3aa: CASGAGNNQPQHF
CDR3nt: TGTGCCAGCGGAGCGGGGAACAATCAGCCCCAGCATTTT

abundance: NA
j_gene: TRBJ2-3
d_gene: NA
v_gene: TRBV5-1
CDR3aa: CASTRQDTQYF
CDR3nt: TGCGCCAGCACTAGGCAAGATACGCAGTATTTT

abundance: NA
j_gene: TRBJ2-7
d_gene: TRBD1
v_gene: TRBV28
CDR3aa: CASSPGQGLEQYF
CDR3nt: TGTGCCAGCAGTCCGGGACAGGGCCTCGAGCAGTACTTC

abundance: NA
j_gene: TRBJ2-3
d_gene: TRBD2
v_gene: TRBV13
CDR3aa: CASSLGLSAGGLSTDTQYF
CDR3nt: TGTGCCAGCAGCTTAGGCCTTTCGGCGGGGGGGCTTAGCACAGATACGCAGTATTTT

abundance: NA
j_gene: TRBJ2-1
d_gene: TRBD2
v_gene: TRBV11-2
CDR3aa: CASSLPPASGRLNEQFF
CDR3nt: TGTGCCAGCAGCTTACCCCCGGCTAGCGGGAGGTTGAATGAGCAGTTCTTC

abundance: NA
j_gene: TRBJ1-1
d_gene: NA
v_gene: TRBV27
CDR3aa: CASSPGSGQINTEAFF
CDR3nt: TGTGCCAGCAGTCCGGGATCGGGACAAATAAACACTGAAGCTTTCTTT

abundance: NA
j_gene: TRBJ2-7
d_gene: NA
v_gene: TRBV10-3
CDR3aa: CANADRYEQYF
CDR3nt: TGTGCCAACGCGGATCGCTACGAGCAGTACTTC

abundance: NA
j_gene: TRBJ2-3
d_gene: NA
v_gene: TRBV27
CDR3aa: CATSGGGGTDTQYF
CDR3nt: TGTGCCACCTCAGGTGGAGGTGGCACAGATACGCAGTATTTT

abundance: NA
j_gene: TRBJ2-7
d_gene: TRBD1
v_gene: TRBV30
CDR3aa: CAWSRDRASGQYF
CDR3nt: TGTGCCTGGAGTCGCGACAGGGCCTCGGGGCAGTACTTC

abundance: NA
j_gene: TRBJ1-1
d_gene: NA
v_gene: TRBV12-3/TRBV12-4
CDR3aa: CASSWGRNTEAFF
CDR3nt: TGTGCCAGCAGTTGGGGCAGGAACACTGAAGCTTTCTTT

abundance: NA
j_gene: TRBJ2-7
d_gene: TRBD2
v_gene: TRBV30
CDR3aa: CAWRTVGLAGASYEQYF
CDR3nt: TGTGCCTGGAGGACAGTTGGACTAGCGGGGGCCTCCTACGAGCAGTACTTC

abundance: once
j_gene: TRBJ1-2
d_gene: NA
v_gene: TRBV6-5
CDR3aa: CASSYKGQTFNYGYTF
CDR3nt: TGTGCCAGCAGTTACAAGGGGCAGACATTTAACTATGGCTACACCTTC

abundance: once
j_gene: TRBJ1-5
d_gene: NA
v_gene: TRBV7-8
CDR3aa: CASSFPGGNQPQHF
CDR3nt: TGTGCCAGCAGTTTCCCCGGGGGCAATCAGCCCCAGCATTTT

abundance: NA
j_gene: TRBJ2-2
d_gene: TRBD1
v_gene: TRBV6-5
CDR3aa: CASSNGQGAIGELFF
CDR3nt: TGTGCCAGCAGCAACGGACAGGGGGCGATCGGGGAGCTGTTTTTT

abundance: NA
j_gene: TRBJ2-5
d_gene: TRBD2
v_gene: TRBV7-2
CDR3aa: CASSLSAGGETQYF
CDR3nt: TGTGCCAGCAGCTTATCGGCGGGAGGGGAGACCCAGTACTTC

abundance: NA
j_gene: TRBJ2-1
d_gene: NA
v_gene: TRBV6-2/TRBV6-3
CDR3aa: CASSYLKRQISYHEQFF
CDR3nt: TGTGCCAGCAGTTACCTAAAAAGACAAATAAGCTATCATGAGCAGTTCTTC

abundance: NA
j_gene: TRBJ1-5
d_gene: TRBD1
v_gene: TRBV2
CDR3aa: CAGSRDRGPSNQPQHF
CDR3nt: TGTGCCGGCTCCCGGGACAGGGGACCTAGCAATCAGCCCCAGCATTTT

abundance: NA
j_gene: TRBJ1-5
d_gene: TRBD1
v_gene: TRBV30
CDR3aa: CAWNLGQASNQPQHF
CDR3nt: TGTGCCTGGAACCTGGGACAGGCCAGCAATCAGCCCCAGCATTTT

abundance: few
j_gene: TRBJ1-1
d_gene: NA
v_gene: TRBV30
CDR3aa: CAWSKGGDTEAFF
CDR3nt: TGTGCCTGGAGTAAAGGGGGAGACACTGAAGCTTTCTTT

abundance: few
j_gene: TRBJ2-2
d_gene: TRBD2
v_gene: TRBV6-1
CDR3aa: CASSVRGGQGTGELFF
CDR3nt: TGTGCCAGCAGTGTACGGGGGGGCCAGGGCACCGGGGAGCTGTTTTTT

abundance: NA
j_gene: TRBJ2-7
d_gene: TRBD2
v_gene: TRBV3-1/TRBV3-2
CDR3aa: CASSQDAAGVYEQYF
CDR3nt: TGTGCCAGCAGCCAAGATGCAGCGGGAGTGTACGAGCAGTACTTC

abundance: NA
j_gene: TRBJ2-3
d_gene: TRBD1
v_gene: TRBV6-5
CDR3aa: CASSYGNRGLKDTQYF
CDR3nt: TGTGCCAGCAGTTACGGTAACAGGGGTTTGAAAGATACGCAGTATTTT

abundance: NA
j_gene: TRBJ2-1
d_gene: NA
v_gene: TRBV7-8
CDR3aa: CASSLQGRSYNEQFF
CDR3nt: TGTGCCAGCAGCCTACAGGGGAGGTCCTACAATGAGCAGTTCTTC

abundance: NA
j_gene: TRBJ1-2
d_gene: TRBD1
v_gene: TRBV12-5
CDR3aa: CASGPQGDRRNYGYTF
CDR3nt: TGTGCTAGTGGTCCCCAGGGGGACAGACGTAACTATGGCTACACCTTC

abundance: NA
j_gene: TRBJ1-5
d_gene: NA
v_gene: TRBV28
CDR3aa: CASAREVYSNQPQHF
CDR3nt: TGTGCCAGCGCAAGGGAGGTTTATAGCAATCAGCCCCAGCATTTT

abundance: NA
j_gene: TRBJ2-3
d_gene: TRBD2
v_gene: TRBV6-5
CDR3aa: CASSYNGGSSKDTQYF
CDR3nt: TGTGCCAGCAGTTACAATGGCGGGAGCTCGAAAGATACGCAGTATTTT

abundance: few
j_gene: TRBJ1-1
d_gene: NA
v_gene: TRBV28
CDR3aa: CATYSLGRGTEAFF
CDR3nt: TGTGCCACCTACTCGCTAGGGAGGGGGACTGAAGCTTTCTTT

abundance: NA
j_gene: TRBJ1-5
d_gene: NA
v_gene: TRBV19
CDR3aa: CASSIGSGTNQPQHF
CDR3nt: TGTGCCAGTAGTATAGGGTCAGGGACTAATCAGCCCCAGCATTTT

abundance: NA
j_gene: TRBJ1-4
d_gene: TRBD1
v_gene: TRBV3-1/TRBV3-2
CDR3aa: CASSHAGGADEKLFF
CDR3nt: TGTGCCAGCAGCCATGCAGGGGGCGCGGATGAAAAACTGTTTTTT

abundance: NA
j_gene: TRBJ2-1
d_gene: TRBD2
v_gene: TRBV6-5
CDR3aa: CASSYSPRGGQYEQFF
CDR3nt: TGTGCCAGCAGTTACTCGCCGCGGGGGGGGCAATATGAGCAGTTCTTC

abundance: many
j_gene: TRBJ2-3
d_gene: NA
v_gene: TRBV19
CDR3aa: CASSPGWTSRDTQYF
CDR3nt: TGTGCCAGTAGTCCAGGGTGGACATCCAGAGATACGCAGTATTTT

abundance: NA
j_gene: TRBJ2-1
d_gene: NA
v_gene: TRBV3-1/TRBV3-2
CDR3aa: CASSQDLIGTEQFF
CDR3nt: TGTGCCAGCAGCCAAGATCTTATCGGTACTGAGCAGTTCTTC

abundance: NA
j_gene: TRBJ2-1
d_gene: TRBD2
v_gene: TRBV5-1
CDR3aa: CASSSIQGAGGSEQFF
CDR3nt: TGCGCCAGCAGCTCGATTCAGGGAGCGGGAGGTAGTGAGCAGTTCTTC

abundance: NA
j_gene: TRBJ2-2
d_gene: TRBD1
v_gene: TRBV28
CDR3aa: CASSSDRGGTGELFF
CDR3nt: TGTGCCAGCAGTTCAGACAGGGGGGGTACCGGGGAGCTGTTTTTT

abundance: NA
j_gene: TRBJ1-2
d_gene: NA
v_gene: TRBV21-1
CDR3aa: CASSTTGLTGTYGYTF
CDR3nt: TGTGCCAGCAGCACGACGGGTTTGACAGGGACATATGGCTACACCTTC

abundance: once
j_gene: TRBJ2-7
d_gene: TRBD1
v_gene: TRBV10-3
CDR3aa: CAIGDRGHASYEQYF
CDR3nt: TGTGCCATCGGGGACAGGGGGCACGCTTCCTACGAGCAGTACTTC

abundance: NA
j_gene: TRBJ2-3
d_gene: TRBD2
v_gene: TRBV4-3
CDR3aa: CASSQVAPSGGARLKDTQYF
CDR3nt: TGCGCCAGCAGCCAAGTAGCCCCCAGCGGGGGGGCCCGGCTTAAAGATACGCAGTATTTT

abundance: NA
j_gene: TRBJ2-2
d_gene: TRBD1
v_gene: TRBV9
CDR3aa: CASSADRGQVGELFF
CDR3nt: TGTGCCAGCAGCGCGGACAGGGGGCAGGTCGGGGAGCTGTTTTTT

abundance: NA
j_gene: TRBJ2-2
d_gene: NA
v_gene: TRBV9
CDR3aa: CASSALSGELFF
CDR3nt: TGTGCCAGCAGCGCGCTCAGCGGGGAGCTGTTTTTT

abundance: NA
j_gene: TRBJ1-2
d_gene: TRBD1
v_gene: TRBV4-1
CDR3aa: CASSQGRTIQGDDGYTF
CDR3nt: TGCGCCAGCAGCCAAGGGCGGACCATACAGGGGGATGATGGCTACACCTTC

abundance: once
j_gene: TRBJ2-7
d_gene: NA
v_gene: TRBV19
CDR3aa: CASSIESGRTYEQYF
CDR3nt: TGTGCCAGTAGTATAGAATCAGGGCGGACCTACGAGCAGTACTTC

abundance: few
j_gene: TRBJ1-2
d_gene: TRBD1
v_gene: TRBV7-9
CDR3aa: CASSPKGDRVIGGGYTF
CDR3nt: TGTGCCAGCAGCCCTAAGGGGGACAGGGTGATTGGAGGGGGCTACACCTTC

abundance: NA
j_gene: TRBJ1-3
d_gene: TRBD1
v_gene: TRBV29-1
CDR3aa: CSAGGAGGMVGNTIYF
CDR3nt: TGCAGCGCTGGTGGAGCAGGGGGAATGGTCGGAAACACCATATATTTT

abundance: NA
j_gene: TRBJ2-3
d_gene: NA
v_gene: TRBV21-1
CDR3aa: CASSKEDVAGGLGTTTSTDTQYF
CDR3nt: TGTGCCAGCAGCAAAGAAGACGTAGCGGGCGGATTAGGGACGACAACTAGCACAGATACGCAGTATTTT

abundance: few
j_gene: TRBJ1-2
d_gene: NA
v_gene: TRBV5-8
CDR3aa: CASSLEQGDYGYTF
CDR3nt: TGTGCCAGCAGCTTAGAACAGGGCGACTATGGCTACACCTTC

abundance: NA
j_gene: TRBJ2-3
d_gene: TRBD2
v_gene: TRBV19
CDR3aa: CATERTSGGLTDTQYF
CDR3nt: TGTGCCACTGAGAGGACTAGCGGGGGACTCACAGATACGCAGTATTTT

abundance: NA
j_gene: TRBJ2-3
d_gene: TRBD2
v_gene: TRBV28
CDR3aa: CASRSSGLAGDLLTSDTQYF
CDR3nt: TGTGCCAGCAGGTCTTCGGGACTAGCGGGGGACTTGCTTACCTCAGATACGCAGTATTTT

abundance: NA
j_gene: TRBJ1-2
d_gene: NA
v_gene: TRBV7-2
CDR3aa: CASSLRDSRNANYGYTF
CDR3nt: TGTGCCAGCAGCTTGCGGGACTCCCGTAATGCTAACTATGGCTACACCTTC

abundance: NA
j_gene: TRBJ2-7
d_gene: TRBD1
v_gene: TRBV28
CDR3aa: CASSFGRDRVSYEQYF
CDR3nt: TGTGCCAGCAGTTTTGGCCGGGACAGGGTCTCCTACGAGCAGTACTTC

abundance: once
j_gene: TRBJ2-5
d_gene: TRBD1
v_gene: TRBV28
CDR3aa: CASSEYRGETQYF
CDR3nt: TGTGCCAGCAGTGAATACAGGGGAGAGACCCAGTACTTC

abundance: once
j_gene: TRBJ2-7
d_gene: NA
v_gene: TRBV2
CDR3aa: CASSEGASGAYEQYF
CDR3nt: TGTGCCAGCAGCGAAGGTGCGTCGGGGGCCTACGAGCAGTACTTC

abundance: few
j_gene: TRBJ1-4
d_gene: NA
v_gene: TRBV30
CDR3aa: CAWNKNRKNEKLFF
CDR3nt: TGTGCCTGGAATAAGAACAGAAAGAATGAAAAACTGTTTTTT

abundance: NA
j_gene: TRBJ2-1
d_gene: TRBD2
v_gene: TRBV27
CDR3aa: CASTVFGLAGGNYNEQFF
CDR3nt: TGTGCCAGCACCGTATTTGGACTAGCGGGGGGTAATTACAATGAGCAGTTCTTC

abundance: once
j_gene: TRBJ1-5
d_gene: TRBD1
v_gene: TRBV29-1
CDR3aa: CSEPGQGMSNQPQHF
CDR3nt: TGCAGCGAACCGGGACAGGGGATGAGCAATCAGCCCCAGCATTTT

abundance: NA
j_gene: TRBJ1-3
d_gene: NA
v_gene: TRBV11-2
CDR3aa: CASSLGGGGAGNTIYF
CDR3nt: TGTGCCAGCAGCTTAGGTGGGGGAGGCGCCGGAAACACCATATATTTT

abundance: NA
j_gene: TRBJ1-1
d_gene: NA
v_gene: TRBV28
CDR3aa: CASSLSKLPVAEAFF
CDR3nt: TGTGCCAGCAGTTTATCCAAACTTCCCGTCGCTGAAGCTTTCTTT

abundance: once
j_gene: TRBJ1-5
d_gene: TRBD1
v_gene: TRBV30
CDR3aa: CAWSPGTGVNQPQHF
CDR3nt: TGTGCCTGGAGTCCCGGGACAGGGGTAAATCAGCCCCAGCATTTT